These 25 T cell receptor beta chains originate from one sample sequenced in a study of blood T cell repertoires in COVID-19. TCRdb keeps only in-frame clones here, not all; method: immunoSEQ multiplex PCR. The sample carries about 42,000 clones, 90% recorded once. Sequenced sample: peripheral blood. Source of these receptors: a man aged 50 to 59 with active COVID-19.

V gene TRBV7-2 combines with J gene TRBJ1-2, with D tentatively TRBD1 (6 bases). CDR1 and CDR2 (germline): SGHTA, FQGNSA. The CDR3 consists of 14 residues. Trimming removed 1 base from V and 10 bases from J, with 16 bases in between. CDR3 residues: CASSLVGQQGDYTF. The CDR3 region has the DNA TGTGCCAGCAGCTTAGTGGGTCAACAGGGAGACTACACCTTC.

This sequence joins TRBV7-3 and TRBJ2-1; 11 bases are shared with TRBD2. V lost 2 bases to trimming and J lost 7 bases; unmatched junction nucleotides: 4. CDR1 is SGHTA, CDR2 FQGTGA, per germline. The CDR3 loop spans 15 amino acids. This CDR3 is CASSLRLAGLNEQFF. For the CDR3, the DNA is TGTGCCAGCAGCTTACGACTAGCGGGGTTGAATGAGCAGTTCTTC.

V is TRBV3-1 (or the pseudogene TRBV3-2) and J is TRBJ2-1; no firm D call. The CDR3 extends over 13 amino acids. V lost 1 base and J lost 5, with 6 bases in between. Germline-derived CDR1 and CDR2 are LGHDT and YNNKEL (reference sequence). The CDR3 coding sequence is TGTGCCAGCAGCCAAGGACTTAACAATGAGCAGTTCTTC. Its translation is CASSQGLNNEQFF.

The J gene is TRBJ2-2, the V gene TRBV5-1; no clear D. CDR1 and CDR2 from the germline V gene are SGHRS and YFSETQ. The CDR3 is 13 residues long. Trimming left V 7 bases short and J 4 bases short, with 11 bases between. CDR3 sequence: CASGEVSTGELFF. In DNA form, the CDR3 reads TGCGCCAGCGGAGAGGTTTCCACCGGGGAGCTGTTTTTT.

This sequence joins TRBV6-5 and TRBJ2-7; the match to TRBD1 covers 8 bases. V trimming: 6 bases; J trimming: 2 bases; junction bases outside the gene matches: 6. The CDR3 contains 14 residues. Germline V gene sequence: CDR1 MNHEY, CDR2 SVGAGI. The CDR3 DNA sequence: TGTGCCAGCAGGATACAACAGGGGGCCTACGAGCAGTACTTC. This sequence encodes CASRIQQGAYEQYF.

The chain recombines TRBV7-2 with TRBJ2-3; 7 bases fit TRBD1. Trimming at V came to 5 bases and at J to 3 bases, leaving 8 bases not matched to a gene. In germline, CDR1 is SGHTA, CDR2 FQGNSA. This CDR3 contains 15 residues. In nucleotides, the CDR3 is TGTGCCAGCAGCCTAAGGACAGGCTTTACAGATACGCAGTATTTT. This gives the protein CASSLRTGFTDTQYF.

This clone was detected a few times. This rearrangement joins TRBV28 to TRBJ1-5; D gene unclear. Germline V lookup: CDR1 MDHEN, CDR2 SYDVKM. This CDR3 is 12 amino acids long. V was cut by 5 bases and J by 2 bases, with 4 bases left in between. CDR3 sequence: CASSQGNQPQHF. CDR3 in DNA: TGTGCCAGCAGTCAGGGCAATCAGCCCCAGCATTTT.

This clone was counted a few times. V is TRBV6-1 and J is TRBJ2-3; the D gene is possibly TRBD1 (5 bases). The CDR3 length is 16 residues. V lost 0 bases and J 1 base, leaving 11 bases between the germline ends. The germline V gene has CDR1 MNHNS and CDR2 SASEGT. The chain's CDR3 is CASSEASGSGTDTQYF. The CDR3 DNA is TGTGCCAGCAGTGAAGCGTCAGGGTCGGGCACAGATACGCAGTATTTT.

V and J are TRBV5-1 and TRBJ1-6, with a weak D call TRBD1 (6 bases). Germline CDR1 is SGHRS and CDR2 is YFSETQ. This CDR3 has 14 residues. V lost 0 bases, J lost 7 bases, and 8 bases lay in between. CDR3 sequence (DNA): TGCGCCAGCAGCTTGGGACAGGCCAATTCACCCCTCCACTTT. Translated: CASSLGQANSPLHF.

This clone was detected only a few times. V is TRBV7-2 and J is TRBJ1-1; D possibly corresponds to TRBD1 (5 bases). CDR3 length equals 15 residues. Germline values: CDR1 SGHTA, CDR2 FQGNSA. V was cut by 2 bases and J by 1 base, with 11 bases left in between. CDR3 sequence reads: CASSLMGLRNTEAFF. The CDR3 DNA sequence: TGTGCCAGCAGCTTAATGGGACTGAGGAACACTGAAGCTTTCTTT.

The rearrangement links TRBV3-1 (or the pseudogene TRBV3-2) to TRBJ2-7, with a tentative D call TRBD1 (6 bases). The V and J ends lost 3 bases and 4 bases respectively, with 13 bases between them. The CDR3 extends over 14 amino acids. Germline lookup yields CDR1 LGHDT and CDR2 YNNKEL (reference sequence). For the CDR3, the DNA is TGTGCCAGCAGCCATCCCGGACAGACGTACGAGCAGTACTTC. It translates to CASSHPGQTYEQYF.

This clone was seen a single time. V is TRBV2 and J is TRBJ2-2, with a possible D match to TRBD1 (5 bases). V was pared by 4 bases and J by 0 bases, with 9 bases between. This CDR3 is 15 amino acids long. Germline lookup yields CDR1 SNHLY and CDR2 FYNNEI. The CDR3 here is CASSGQQTNTGELFF. Written as DNA, the CDR3 is TGTGCCAGCAGTGGACAGCAAACGAACACCGGGGAGCTGTTTTTT.

The chain joins TRBV29-1 to TRBJ2-3; D remains ambiguous. Germline CDR1 reads SQVTM; CDR2 reads ANQGSEA. This CDR3 is 14 amino acids long. Deletions cut 6 bases from V and 2 bases from J, with 15 bases between. DNA of the CDR3: TGCAGCGTCCTACTACGAAAGACCACAGATACGCAGTATTTT. Protein: CSVLLRKTTDTQYF.

The chain links TRBV7-2 to TRBJ1-1; 7 bases agree with TRBD1. Germline CDR1 reads SGHTA; CDR2 reads FQGNSA. The CDR3 has 15 amino acids. V trimming: 5 bases; J trimming: 0 bases; junction bases outside the gene matches: 6. This CDR3 is CASSPDRDMNTEAFF. The CDR3 DNA reads as TGTGCCAGCAGCCCAGACAGGGACATGAACACTGAAGCTTTCTTT.

The gene calls are TRBV6-5 and TRBJ2-3; 9 bases align to TRBD1. Germline CDR1 MNHEY, CDR2 SVGAGI. The CDR3 totals 13 residues. V trimming: 10 bases; J trimming: 1 base; junction bases outside the gene matches: 3. The CDR3 loop reads CATGTGRTDTQYF. As DNA, the CDR3 is TGTGCCACCGGGACAGGGCGCACAGATACGCAGTATTTT.

The genes are TRBV12-3 or TRBV12-4 and TRBJ1-1; D call uncertain. The CDR3 consists of 13 residues. Between the trimmed V and J ends, which lost 6 bases and 10 bases, there was a span of 18 bases. Here the CDR3 DNA reads TGTGCCAGCAGCAAACGGGAAACCGAGGCAGCTTTCTTT. This encodes CASSKRETEAAFF.

The chain carries TRBV11-2 and TRBJ2-7, with a tentative D call TRBD1 (5 bases). The CDR3 has 13 amino acids. Germline loops: CDR1 SGHAT, CDR2 FQNNGV. V was pared by 0 bases and J by 10 bases, with 13 bases between. In DNA, the CDR3 is TGTGCCAGCAGCTTAGATCTGGGAAGGGGACAGTACTTC. Translation gives CASSLDLGRGQYF.

This chain links TRBV12-3 or TRBV12-4 with TRBJ1-1; unclear D gene. The CDR3 sequence is 13 residues long. Trimming shortened V by 1 base and J by 8 bases, and 11 bases separated the two germline ends. This CDR3 reads CASSLGRIAEAFF. The CDR3 DNA is TGTGCCAGCAGTTTAGGCAGAATAGCAGAAGCTTTCTTT.

The chain couples TRBV19 to TRBJ2-3; 8 bases fit TRBD1. The CDR3 consists of 15 residues. Germline values: CDR1 LNHDA, CDR2 SQIVND (reference sequence). V gave up 6 bases and J gave up 5 bases; unmatched junction bases: 10. CDR3 in amino acids: CASSRDRSWGDTQYF. Written as DNA, the CDR3 is TGTGCCAGTAGCCGGGACAGGTCGTGGGGAGATACGCAGTATTTT.

As DNA, the CDR3 is TGTGCCAGCAGCACGGGGGGGACTGAAGCTTTCTTT. Amino acids: CASSTGGTEAFF. The gene calls are TRBV5-4 and TRBJ1-1; maybe TRBD1 (5 bases). Germline assignment: CDR1 SGHNT and CDR2 YYREEE (reference sequence). Deletions cut 4 bases from V and 5 bases from J, with 9 bases between. This CDR3 comprises 12 residues. The variable domain in full, with the rest retrieved from reference TRBV5-4 and TRBJ1-1, is ETGVTQSPTHLIKTRGQQVTLRCSSQSGHNTVSWYQQALGQGPQFIFQYYREEENGRGNFPPRFSGLQFPNYSSELNVNALELDDSALYLCASSTGGTEAFFGQGTRLTVV.

J is TRBJ2-5 and V is TRBV3-1 (or the pseudogene TRBV3-2); D remains ambiguous. Trimming took off 4 bases at V and 2 bases at J, with 14 bases between the two ends. The CDR3 spans 15 residues. CDR1 is LGHDT and CDR2 is YNNKEL in the germline V gene (reference sequence). The DNA for the CDR3 is TGTGCCAGCAGCCGAGACCCAGAAAGTCAAGAGACCCAGTACTTC. Translation: CASSRDPESQETQYF.

This chain connects TRBV18 to TRBJ2-6; D is perhaps TRBD2 (7 bases). The V gene's germline CDR1 is KGHSH and CDR2 LQKENI. CDR3 size: 19 residues. V lost 0 bases to trimming and J lost 1 base, with 16 bases between them. The CDR3 DNA reads TGTGCCAGCTCACCACCGCCAACAGGGAGGGTGTCTGGGGCCAACGTCCTGACTTTC. Translated: CASSPPPTGRVSGANVLTF.

This rearrangement joins TRBV7-8 to TRBJ1-3; D is perhaps TRBD1 (5 bases). Germline values: CDR1 SGHVS, CDR2 FQNEAQ. This CDR3 comprises 15 residues. Trimming left V 5 bases short and J 1 base short, with 12 bases between. The CDR3, as DNA: TGTGCCAGCAGCGCAGGACACGAGTCTGGAAACACCATATATTTT. It codes for CASSAGHESGNTIYF.

This clone was observed a single time. The V and J genes are TRBV6-5 and TRBJ2-1; TRBD1 is a possible D gene (5 bases). V was shortened by 0 bases and J by 6 bases, with 9 bases between the two germline ends. Germline V lookup: CDR1 MNHEY, CDR2 SVGAGI. The CDR3 runs 14 residues. CDR3 loop: CASSYSSQGNEQFF. DNA for the CDR3: TGTGCCAGCAGTTACTCGAGCCAGGGCAATGAGCAGTTCTTC.

This clone was seen only a few times. This sequence joins TRBV2 and TRBJ1-1, with 11 bases identical to TRBD1. Looked up from germline, CDR1 is SNHLY and CDR2 is FYNNEI. The CDR3 is 14 amino acids. After removal of 8 bases from V and 4 bases from J, the junction contained 6 bases not matched to a gene. The CDR3 DNA is TGTGCCAGCTTGAGGGGGACAGGGGGCACTGAAGCTTTCTTT. This codes for CASLRGTGGTEAFF. The full variable domain, completed using reference TRBV2 and TRBJ1-1, is EPEVTQTPSHQVTQMGQEVILRCVPISNHLYFYWYRQILGQKVEFLVSFYNNEISEKSEIFDDQFSVERPDGSNFTLKIRSTKLEDSAMYFCASLRGTGGTEAFFGQGTRLTVV.